Listed below are T cell receptor beta chains from one sample, sequenced in a study of blood T cell repertoires in COVID-19. The data were produced by immunoSEQ multiplex PCR, yet TCRdb's version contains in-frame clones alone and is incomplete. In the table there are 200,000 to 300,000 clones, around 87% of which are singletons. The source material was peripheral blood. Receptors originate from a woman in her sixties with COVID-19, enrolled during active disease. Both conserved end residues are trimmed from each CDR3. Expanded clones get a size class; other rows say once, few or many, or leave the size out.

size	V	length	CDR3
.	TRBV12-3/TRBV12-4	11	ASKHSETYEQY
.	TRBV12-3/TRBV12-4	9	ASSTFGEQY
.	TRBV5-1	12	ASSLDGLGQPQH
.	TRBV4-1	11	ASSPWGGEKLF
.	TRBV9	14	ASSVGAGGLQDTQY
.	TRBV9	13	ASSVVGAVPGELF
.	TRBV7-7	16	ANDLRTGEISSNQPQH
.	TRBV5-1	11	ATSYGEKTEAF
.	TRBV7-9	17	ASSLGARVQGRKTGELF
.	TRBV11-3	15	ASSLVRGGHSNQPQH
.	TRBV11-2	14	ASSFRTGNWYNEQF
.	TRBV5-1	10	ASSWGGYEQF
.	TRBV3-1/TRBV3-2	11	ASSQNPVTEAF
.	TRBV30	13	AWSVGLSQGYGYT
once	TRBV29-1	10	SVEDRGHEQY
.	TRBV14	13	ASSRDRGSGNTIY
.	TRBV27	13	ASSREGAINTEAF
.	TRBV10-3	13	AISESQGVLTEAF
few	TRBV14	13	ASSRGGSGENEQF
once	TRBV6-6	19	ASSLGVSGLAGGGRTDTQY
once	TRBV5-1	13	ASSLSQGAVETQY
.	TRBV15	13	ATSAEAGGFNEQF
.	TRBV27	13	ASSLRGISSYEQY
once	TRBV11-2	9	ASSSYTEAF
.	TRBV6-1	13	ASSEDNRGNYGYT